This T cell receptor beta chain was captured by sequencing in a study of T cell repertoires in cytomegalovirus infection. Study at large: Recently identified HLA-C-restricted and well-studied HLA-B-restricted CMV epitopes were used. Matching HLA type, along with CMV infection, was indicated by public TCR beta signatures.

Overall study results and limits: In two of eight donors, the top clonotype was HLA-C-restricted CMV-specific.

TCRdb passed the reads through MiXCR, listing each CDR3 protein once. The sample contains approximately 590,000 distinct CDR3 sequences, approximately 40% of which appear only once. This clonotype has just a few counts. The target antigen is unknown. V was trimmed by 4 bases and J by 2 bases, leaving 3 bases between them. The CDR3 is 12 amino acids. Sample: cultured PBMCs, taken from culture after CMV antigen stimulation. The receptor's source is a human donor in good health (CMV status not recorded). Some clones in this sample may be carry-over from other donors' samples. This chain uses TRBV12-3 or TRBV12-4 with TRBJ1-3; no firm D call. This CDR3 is CASSYTGNTIYF. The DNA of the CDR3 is TGTGCCAGCAGTTATACTGGAAACACCATATATTTT.